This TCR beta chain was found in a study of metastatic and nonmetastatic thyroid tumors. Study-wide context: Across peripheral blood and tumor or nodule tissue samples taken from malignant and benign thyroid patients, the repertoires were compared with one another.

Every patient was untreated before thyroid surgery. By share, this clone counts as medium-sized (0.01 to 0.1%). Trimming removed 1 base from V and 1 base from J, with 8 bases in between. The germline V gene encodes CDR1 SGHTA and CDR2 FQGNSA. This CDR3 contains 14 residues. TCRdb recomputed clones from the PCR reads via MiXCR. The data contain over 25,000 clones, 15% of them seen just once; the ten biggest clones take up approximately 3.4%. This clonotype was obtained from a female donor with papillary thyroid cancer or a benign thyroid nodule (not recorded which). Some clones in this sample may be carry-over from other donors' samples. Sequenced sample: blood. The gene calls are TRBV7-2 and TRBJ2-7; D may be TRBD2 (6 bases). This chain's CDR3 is CASSLGGTSYEQYF. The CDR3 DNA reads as TGTGCCAGCAGCTTAGGCGGGACGTCCTACGAGCAGTACTTC.